A single TCR beta chain is shown here with its context. This sample was taken from a study of blood T cell repertoires in COVID-19. Study in general: Material from acute and convalescent COVID-19 was sourced from the United States, Italy and Spain.

The method was immunoSEQ multiplex PCR; TCRdb's version includes in-frame clones alone and lacks a portion of them. The table shows some 320,000 clones, with more than 75% occurring only once. The receptor was isolated from a young woman who had recovered from COVID-19. Specimen: PBMCs or T cells enriched from blood (not recorded which).

The chain's CDR3 is CASSSWTSGDRAQYF. CDR3 coding DNA: TGTGCCAGTAGTAGTTGGACTAGCGGGGACAGAGCCCAGTACTTC. The chain combines TRBV19 with TRBJ2-5, with 12 bases identical to TRBD2. The CDR3 spans 15 residues. Germline V gene sequence: CDR1 LNHDA, CDR2 SQIVND (reference sequence). Trimming at V came to 4 bases and at J to 9 bases, leaving 9 bases not matched to a gene. Full variable domain (remainder filled in from reference TRBV19 and TRBJ2-5): DGGITQSPKYLFRKEGQNVTLSCEQNLNHDAMYWYRQDPGQGLRLIYYSQIVNDFQKGDIAEGYSVSREKKESFPLTVTSAQKNPTAFYLCASSSWTSGDRAQYFGPGTRLLVL.